Listed here are 23 T cell receptor beta chains from one sample, sequenced in a study of blood T cell repertoires in COVID-19. The data were produced by immunoSEQ multiplex PCR, yet TCRdb's version contains in-frame clones alone and is incomplete. The sample includes 310,000 or so clones, more than 80% of them seen just once. Sequenced input: PBMCs or T cells enriched from blood (not recorded which). Receptors were obtained from a woman in her 30s who had recovered from COVID-19.

CDR3 residues: CASNTIAGETQYF. The DNA for the CDR3 is TGTGCCAGCAACACAATAGCGGGAGAGACCCAGTACTTC. The genes are TRBV25-1 and TRBJ2-5; 7 bases line up with TRBD2. CDR3 length: 13 amino acids. Germline V gene sequence: CDR1 MGHDK, CDR2 SYGVNS. With V trimmed by 7 bases and J by 4 bases, 6 bases remained unmatched.

The chain uses TRBV11-2 and TRBJ2-7; 7 nucleotides align to TRBD1. V shed 5 bases, J shed 5 bases, and the junction held 3 bases outside the gene matches. In germline, CDR1 is SGHAT, CDR2 FQNNGV. This CDR3 comprises 12 residues. CDR3 nucleotide sequence: TGTGCCAGCAGCCGACAGGGAAACGAGCAGTACTTC. It yields the protein CASSRQGNEQYF.

The chain is built from TRBV9 and TRBJ2-7; 7 positions match TRBD2. The V gene's germline CDR1 is SGDLS and CDR2 YYNGEE. CDR3 length: 15 amino acids. J lost 5 bases, V lost 1 base, and 9 bases had no gene match. CDR3 sequence: CASSVSNALADEQYF. In DNA, the CDR3 is TGTGCCAGCAGCGTAAGCAACGCGCTAGCGGACGAGCAGTACTTC. The variable domain in full, completed from reference TRBV9 and TRBJ2-7, reads DSGVTQTPKHLITATGQRVTLRCSPRSGDLSVYWYQQSLDQGLQFLIQYYNGEERAKGNILERFSAQQFPDLHSELNLSSLELGDSALYFCASSVSNALADEQYFGPGTRLTVT.

A word on this clone: At the DNA level, this CDR3 is encoded by other sequences in the same sample as well. The chain joins TRBV3-1 (or the pseudogene TRBV3-2) to TRBJ2-1; D remains ambiguous. V lost 0 bases, J lost 0 bases, and 9 bases lay in between. The CDR3 is made up of 16 amino acids. Germline CDR1 and CDR2: LGHDT and YNNKEL (reference sequence). The CDR3 sequence is CASSQDSPSSYNEQFF. CDR3 bases: TGTGCCAGCAGCCAAGACTCCCCCAGCTCCTACAATGAGCAGTTCTTC.

The V and J genes are TRBV7-3 and TRBJ1-3; 7 nucleotides match TRBD1. Germline V gene sequence: CDR1 SGHTA, CDR2 FQGTGA. After removal of 5 bases from V and 0 bases from J, the junction contained 4 bases not matched to a gene. The CDR3 consists of 15 residues. The CDR3 sequence is CASSLTGPSGNTIYF. CDR3 nucleotides: TGTGCCAGCAGCCTGACAGGGCCCTCTGGAAACACCATATATTTT.

This clone occurred once. The chain is built from TRBV19 and TRBJ2-1; TRBD2 matches at 8 bases. J lost 7 bases, V lost 0 bases, and 8 bases had no gene match. This CDR3 comprises 16 residues. Germline assignment: CDR1 LNHDA and CDR2 SQIVND (reference sequence). CDR3 loop: CASSIDRTSKENEQFF. The CDR3 bases are TGTGCCAGTAGTATAGATCGGACTAGCAAGGAGAATGAGCAGTTCTTC.

The chain uses TRBV5-1 and TRBJ1-5; 11 bases fit TRBD1. The V segment lost 5 bases and the J segment 2 bases; nucleotides outside the gene matches: 3. This CDR3 is 15 amino acids long. Germline CDR1 SGHRS, CDR2 YFSETQ. The CDR3 reads CASSMGQGGNQPQHF. The CDR3 DNA reads TGCGCCAGCAGTATGGGACAGGGGGGCAATCAGCCCCAGCATTTT.

The chain has TRBV15 and TRBJ1-6; unclear D gene. V dropped 7 bases and J dropped 9 bases, with 22 bases sitting between them. This CDR3 contains 16 residues. Germline lookup yields CDR1 LNHNV and CDR2 YYDKDF (reference sequence). The CDR3 region is CATKRVEGLFGSPLHF. The CDR3 nucleotides read TGTGCCACCAAGCGGGTTGAAGGACTGTTTGGTTCACCCCTCCACTTT.

The chain links TRBV15 to TRBJ1-3; 7 bases match TRBD1. J gave up 2 bases and V 1 base, and 2 bases lay outside the gene matches. Germline CDR1 and CDR2: LNHNV and YYDKDF (reference sequence). This CDR3 spans 15 amino acids. CDR3 loop: CATSRVQGAGNTIYF. The CDR3 region has the DNA TGTGCCACCAGCAGAGTCCAGGGGGCTGGAAACACCATATATTTT.

The chain links TRBV5-4 to TRBJ2-6, with a possible D match to TRBD2 (6 bases). With 3 bases removed from V and 0 bases from J, the gap between germline ends came to 10 bases. This CDR3 spans 16 amino acids. Per germline, CDR1 SGHNT and CDR2 YYREEE (reference sequence). The CDR3 protein is CASSSMRDSGANVLTF. In DNA form, the CDR3 reads TGTGCCAGCAGCTCTATGCGGGACTCTGGGGCCAACGTCCTGACTTTC.

Only a few counts were recorded for this clone. This sequence joins TRBV18 and TRBJ1-1, with a possible D match to TRBD1 (6 bases). This CDR3 is 15 amino acids long. V was shortened by 6 bases and J by 5 bases, with 19 bases between the two germline ends. Germline V gene data show CDR1 as KGHSH and CDR2 as LQKENI. This CDR3 is CASSLSSGAQTEAFF. DNA of the CDR3: TGTGCCAGCTCCCTTTCGTCAGGGGCGCAAACTGAAGCTTTCTTT.

The chain has TRBV18 and TRBJ1-5; TRBD1 agrees at 10 bases. The germline gives CDR1 KGHSH, CDR2 LQKENI. The CDR3 contains 16 residues. V lost 5 bases, J lost 3 bases, and 7 bases stayed unmatched. The CDR3 loop is CASSTTGTGVNQPQHF. The CDR3 DNA follows: TGTGCCAGCTCAACAACCGGGACAGGGGTCAATCAGCCCCAGCATTTT.

The V and J genes are TRBV6-5 and TRBJ2-2; TRBD2 might be the D (5 bases). The germline CDR1 and CDR2 sequences are MNHEY and SVGAGI. Trimming took off 2 bases at V and 5 bases at J, with 6 bases between the two ends. The CDR3 consists of 13 residues. The CDR3 region is CASSYRGTGELFF. The CDR3 bases are TGTGCCAGCAGTTACCGGGGAACCGGGGAGCTGTTTTTT.

The CDR3 reads CASREFPGQGRHGYTF. As DNA, the CDR3 is TGTGCCAGCAGGGAATTTCCGGGACAGGGGAGGCATGGCTACACCTTC. The chain joins TRBV28 to TRBJ1-2; 10 bases match TRBD1. Germline lookup yields CDR1 MDHEN and CDR2 SYDVKM. CDR3 length: 16 residues. V lost 6 bases, J lost 6 bases, and 13 bases stayed unmatched.

The chain couples TRBV19 to TRBJ2-3, with 8 bases that match TRBD2. This CDR3 has 15 amino acids. CDR1 and CDR2 (germline): LNHDA, SQIVND (reference sequence). The V and J ends lost 4 bases and 4 bases, in that order; junction bases with no gene match: 7. The CDR3 loop reads CASSTAGVRADTQYF. The DNA of the CDR3 is TGTGCCAGTAGTACAGCGGGGGTTCGGGCAGATACGCAGTATTTT.

This sequence joins TRBV19 and TRBJ2-3, with D perhaps TRBD2 (6 bases). Germline V gene sequence: CDR1 LNHDA, CDR2 SQIVND (reference sequence). Trimming took 4 bases from V and 0 from J, leaving 14 bases between them. The CDR3 loop spans 16 amino acids. The CDR3 DNA reads TGTGCCAGTAGTACCGGTCTGCGGGATAGCACAGATACGCAGTATTTT. Its protein product is CASSTGLRDSTDTQYF.

The chain recombines TRBV6-1 with TRBJ1-2; unclear D gene. Germline assignment: CDR1 MNHNS and CDR2 SASEGT. Trimming took 1 base from V and 4 from J, leaving 10 bases between them. This CDR3 contains 14 residues. CDR3 sequence: CASSEGTTFYGYTF. The CDR3 region has the DNA TGTGCCAGCAGTGAAGGAACAACCTTCTATGGCTACACCTTC.

The chain is built from TRBV29-1 and TRBJ1-2, with D possibly matching TRBD1 (5 bases). The V gene's germline CDR1 is SQVTM and CDR2 ANQGSEA. Trimming shortened V by 4 bases and J by 7 bases, and 13 bases separated the two germline ends. The CDR3 runs 12 residues. In DNA, the CDR3 is TGCAGCGTTGTACCGGGGGTTCGTGGCTACACCTTC. It translates to CSVVPGVRGYTF. The complete variable domain, with remaining parts taken from reference TRBV29-1 and TRBJ1-2, reads SAVISQKPSRDICQRGTSLTIQCQVDSQVTMMFWYRQQPGQSLTLIATANQGSEATYESGFVIDKFPISRPNLTFSTLTVSNMSPEDSSIYLCSVVPGVRGYTFGSGTRLTVV.

The chain links TRBV9 to TRBJ2-5; TRBD1 agrees at 7 bases. CDR1 is SGDLS, CDR2 YYNGEE, per germline. J gave up 4 bases and V 2 bases, and 11 bases lay outside the gene matches. This CDR3 spans 16 amino acids. The CDR3 DNA sequence: TGTGCCAGCAGCGTCGGGACAGCCGAGAGCGCAGAGACCCAGTACTTC. Protein sequence: CASSVGTAESAETQYF.

The chain is built from TRBV4-2 and TRBJ1-5; D possibly corresponds to TRBD1 (6 bases). V lost 0 bases to trimming and J lost 5 bases, with 17 bases between them. The CDR3 totals 17 residues. Germline values: CDR1 LGHNA, CDR2 YNFKEQ. CDR3 nucleotides: TGTGCCAGCAGCCAAGATCGGTCAGGGGATGGGGATCAGCCCCAGCATTTT. The encoded protein is CASSQDRSGDGDQPQHF.

This clone was detected only a few times. CDR3 in DNA: TGTGCCAGCAGTTTATATGGTCGGGGGGCAAGCTCACCCCTCCACTTT. Translation gives CASSLYGRGASSPLHF. The V call is TRBV27, the J call TRBJ1-6, with D tentatively TRBD1 (6 bases). Germline CDR1 and CDR2: MNHEY and SMNVEV (reference sequence). The CDR3 is 16 amino acids. V lost 1 base, J lost 10 bases, and 17 bases lay in between.

The CDR3 sequence is CASSPPTPDGEGDQPQHF. The CDR3 DNA sequence: TGTGCCAGCTCACCACCAACCCCGGACGGAGAGGGGGATCAGCCCCAGCATTTT. V is TRBV18 and J is TRBJ1-5; D may be TRBD1 (6 bases). V was trimmed by 0 bases and J by 5 bases, leaving 20 bases between them. The CDR3 is 18 residues long. Germline CDR1 is KGHSH and CDR2 is LQKENI. Full variable domain (outside the CDR3, taken from reference TRBV18 and TRBJ1-5): NAGVMQNPRHLVRRRGQEARLRCSPMKGHSHVYWYRQLPEEGLKFMVYLQKENIIDESGMPKERFSAEFPKEGPSILRIQQVVRGDSAAYFCASSPPTPDGEGDQPQHFGDGTRLSIL.

The chain joins TRBV10-1 to TRBJ1-3, with TRBD1 matching 7 bases. The length of the CDR3 is 13 residues. The germline V gene has CDR1 WNHNN and CDR2 SYGVQD (reference sequence). Unmatched junction bases numbered 5, after V lost 8 bases and J lost 4 bases. The CDR3 sequence: CASQRDSGNTIYF. DNA of the CDR3: TGCGCCAGCCAACGGGACAGCGGAAACACCATATATTTT.